This TCR beta chain was captured by sequencing in a study of T cell responses to AZD1222 COVID-19 vaccine. About the study: Second-dose groups at about 4 or about 12 weeks were pooled.

Study results and limitations: Reports say nearly half of spike-specific TCRs go after unmutated variant regions. Seropositive status at baseline applied to only five to seven AZD1222 recipients. CD4 TCRs covered the whole spike, strongest at regions 160-218 and 743-854.

In the case of this clone: Its antigen is unidentified.

Data came from immunoSEQ multiplex PCR; TCRdb stores just in-frame clones and leaves some out. The sample lists about 160,000 clones, about 91% seen once, with less than 2.5% in the top ten. The sequence was obtained from an adult in good health. Here the sequenced sample was peripheral blood, taken on day 0 of AZD1222 vaccination.

CDR3 region: CASSIRMNTEAFF. In DNA, the CDR3 is TGTGCCAGTAGTATAAGGATGAACACTGAAGCTTTCTTT. The gene calls are TRBV19 and TRBJ1-1; D call uncertain. Trimming left V 2 bases short and J 0 bases short, with 4 bases between. CDR1 is LNHDA and CDR2 is SQIVND in the germline V gene (reference sequence). The CDR3 has 13 amino acids.